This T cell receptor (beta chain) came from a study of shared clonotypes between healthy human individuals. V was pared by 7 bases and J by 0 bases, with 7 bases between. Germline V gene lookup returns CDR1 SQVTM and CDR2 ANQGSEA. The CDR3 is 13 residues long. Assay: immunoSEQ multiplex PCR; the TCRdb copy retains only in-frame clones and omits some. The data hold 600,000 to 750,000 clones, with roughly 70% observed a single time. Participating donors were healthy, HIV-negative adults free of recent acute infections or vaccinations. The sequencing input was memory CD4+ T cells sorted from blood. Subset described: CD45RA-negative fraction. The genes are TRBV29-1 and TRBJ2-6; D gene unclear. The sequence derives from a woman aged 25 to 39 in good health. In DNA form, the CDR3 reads TGCAGCGCCTTCGTCTCTGGGGCCAACGTCCTGACTTTC. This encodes CSAFVSGANVLTF.